The 32 T cell receptor beta chains below were found in one sample sequenced in a study of cytomegalovirus exposure and HLA in healthy donors. Amplification used 60 Vbeta primers and 13 Jbeta primers. Using immunoSEQ multiplex PCR, the repertoire was profiled, and TCRdb retains in-frame clones only, with some absent. This repertoire shows around 90,000 clones, around 80% found once; its top ten account for around 6.7%. Sequencing input: PBMCs. The receptors here all came from a man younger than 40 in good health and CMV-seronegative.

The J gene is TRBJ2-2, the V gene TRBV30; D remains ambiguous. In germline, CDR1 is GTSNPN, CDR2 SVGIG (reference sequence). The V end was cut by 1 base, the J end by 2 bases, with 17 bases between. The CDR3 is made up of 17 amino acids. The CDR3 protein is CAWSASWRPGNTGELFF. The CDR3 DNA is TGTGCCTGGAGTGCCTCGTGGCGTCCAGGAAACACCGGGGAGCTGTTTTTT.

V usage is TRBV29-1 and J usage is TRBJ2-5; D is perhaps TRBD2 (5 bases). This CDR3 is built from 12 residues. CDR1 is SQVTM and CDR2 is ANQGSEA in the germline V gene. The V gene lost 4 bases and the J gene lost 4 bases, with 10 bases spanning the gap. The CDR3 sequence: CSVVKSGETQYF. The CDR3 nucleotides are TGCAGCGTTGTTAAGAGCGGAGAGACCCAGTACTTC.

The chain's CDR3 is CASSGRTGGVDGYTF. DNA for the CDR3: TGTGCCAGCAGCGGAAGGACAGGGGGGGTAGATGGCTACACCTTC. The V gene is TRBV5-6, the J gene TRBJ1-2, with TRBD1 identical over 10 bases. The CDR3 has 15 amino acids. Germline V gene sequence: CDR1 SGHDT, CDR2 YYEEEE. The junction had 9 bases not matched to a gene; V was cut back by 4 bases and J by 6 bases.

CDR3 amino acids: CASSLYTGTGYEKLFF. In DNA form, the CDR3 reads TGCGCCAGCAGCCTTTACACCGGGACAGGTTACGAAAAACTGTTTTTT. J is TRBJ1-4 and V is TRBV4-1; 8 bases agree with TRBD1. Per germline, CDR1 MGHRA and CDR2 YSYEKL. V trimming: 4 bases; J trimming: 8 bases; junction bases outside the gene matches: 12. This CDR3 spans 16 amino acids.

The chain is built from TRBV18 and TRBJ1-2; 9 bases are shared with TRBD1. Losses at the gene ends were 8 bases for V and 6 bases for J; bases not matched to a gene: 10. This CDR3 spans 14 amino acids. The V gene's germline CDR1 is KGHSH and CDR2 LQKENI. In nucleotides, the CDR3 is TGTGCCAGCGGGCGAGGGACAGGGCTGGATGGCTACACCTTC. It is translated as CASGRGTGLDGYTF.

As DNA, the CDR3 is TGTGCCATCAGTGATCTTAGGGAGGGGACCACTGAAGCTTTCTTT. This gives the protein CAISDLREGTTEAFF. The rearrangement uses TRBV10-3 and TRBJ1-1; the D gene is possibly TRBD1 (5 bases). The CDR3 length is 15 residues. V dropped 3 bases and J dropped 4 bases, with 15 bases sitting between them. CDR1 and CDR2 from the germline V gene are ENHRY and SYGVKD.

The chain couples TRBV29-1 to TRBJ2-5, with a weak D call TRBD2 (7 bases). The V end was cut by 5 bases, the J end by 4 bases, with 14 bases between. Germline loops: CDR1 SQVTM, CDR2 ANQGSEA. This CDR3 spans 13 amino acids. CDR3 bases: TGCAGCGTTAGGGGGGGGGCCCCAGAGACCCAGTACTTC. This codes for CSVRGGAPETQYF.

The chain carries TRBV29-1 and TRBJ2-1, with 11 bases aligning to TRBD1. Germline lookup yields CDR1 SQVTM and CDR2 ANQGSEA. The CDR3 sequence is 13 residues long. Trimming at V came to 6 bases and at J to 3 bases, leaving 1 base not matched to a gene. The CDR3 is CSVGTGGYNEQFF. CDR3 bases: TGCAGCGTCGGGACAGGGGGCTACAATGAGCAGTTCTTC.

The chain couples TRBV9 to TRBJ2-5; 10 nucleotides agree with TRBD2. V lost 3 bases, J lost 5 bases, and 7 bases stayed unmatched. CDR3 length equals 15 residues. Looked up from germline, CDR1 is SGDLS and CDR2 is YYNGEE. As DNA, the CDR3 is TGTGCCAGCAGCGCGGCGGGACTAGCGATGGAGACCCAGTACTTC. Its protein product is CASSAAGLAMETQYF.

This chain links TRBV10-3 with TRBJ2-3; the match to TRBD2 covers 8 bases. CDR1 is ENHRY, CDR2 SYGVKD, per germline. The CDR3 runs to 14 residues. Unmatched junction bases numbered 11, after V lost 9 bases and J lost 6 bases. The CDR3 reads CAIRTSRSGDTQYF. For the CDR3, the DNA is TGTGCCATTAGGACTAGCAGGAGCGGGGATACGCAGTATTTT.

The chain combines TRBV5-1 with TRBJ2-7, with 8 bases matching TRBD1. Germline V lookup: CDR1 SGHRS, CDR2 YFSETQ. V lost 4 bases, J lost 2 bases, and 8 bases stayed unmatched. The CDR3 loop spans 15 amino acids. CDR3: CASSSPGTGAYEQYF. The CDR3 DNA is TGCGCCAGCAGCAGCCCCGGGACAGGAGCCTACGAGCAGTACTTC.

This clone is a singleton in its sample. The gene calls are TRBV27 and TRBJ2-1, with D possibly TRBD2 on 5 matching bases. CDR1 and CDR2 from the germline V gene are MNHEY and SMNVEV (reference sequence). The V end lost 8 bases, the J end lost 8 bases, and 16 bases lay between the germline ends. The CDR3 contains 13 residues. CDR3 DNA: TGTGCCAGCGCCCAGTCCTCCGGGGATGAGCAGTTCTTC. Protein: CASAQSSGDEQFF.

V and J are TRBV29-1 and TRBJ1-2; D remains unclear. The CDR3 is made up of 15 amino acids. Germline assignment: CDR1 SQVTM and CDR2 ANQGSEA. Trimming removed 7 bases at V and 1 base at J, with 19 bases between. The CDR3 spells CSAQTWTEVNYGYTF. The CDR3 nucleotides are TGCAGCGCTCAAACCTGGACTGAAGTTAACTATGGCTACACCTTC.

DNA for the CDR3: TGTGCCAGCAGGTATAGGACAGGTAGCAATCAGCCCCAGCATTTT. Amino acids: CASRYRTGSNQPQHF. J is TRBJ1-5 and V is TRBV2; 7 bases align to TRBD1. V dropped 6 bases and J dropped 0; count of bases not matched to a gene: 5. This CDR3 region has 15 residues. Germline CDR1 SNHLY, CDR2 FYNNEI.

This chain joins TRBV28 and TRBJ1-3, with TRBD1 matching 8 bases. Unmatched junction bases numbered 4, after V lost 6 bases and J lost 3 bases. This CDR3 contains 14 residues. Germline loops: CDR1 MDHEN, CDR2 SYDVKM. The CDR3 here is CASRRTGSGNTIYF. In nucleotides, the CDR3 is TGTGCCAGCAGGCGGACAGGGAGTGGAAACACCATATATTTT.

The rearrangement uses TRBV7-6 and TRBJ1-1; D is possibly TRBD1 (5 bases). This CDR3 spans 13 amino acids. V shed 5 bases and J shed 5 bases, with 12 bases lying between them. Germline V gene sequence: CDR1 SGHVS, CDR2 FNYEAQ. The chain's CDR3 is CASSPRDRTEAFF. CDR3 nucleotide sequence: TGTGCCAGCAGCCCAAGAGACAGAACTGAAGCTTTCTTT.

The rearrangement joins TRBV5-8 to TRBJ2-3; D remains unclear. Trimming left V 0 bases short and J 2 bases short, with 13 bases between. CDR1 is SGHTS and CDR2 is YDEGEE in the germline V gene. The CDR3 contains 16 residues. CDR3: CASSLGVDQDTDTQYF. The CDR3 DNA sequence: TGTGCCAGCAGCTTGGGTGTAGATCAGGACACAGATACGCAGTATTTT.

This chain connects TRBV23-1 to TRBJ2-7, with 9 bases matching TRBD2. TRBV23-1 is filed as an ORF, its function uncertain. Germline trimming cut 0 bases from V and 2 bases from J; bases unmatched to any gene: 5. The CDR3 contains 16 residues. The CDR3 spells CASSQSREGLAYEQYF. In DNA form, the CDR3 reads TGCGCCAGCAGTCAATCGCGGGAGGGGCTCGCCTACGAGCAGTACTTC.

This clone has just one count. The V call is TRBV11-2, the J call TRBJ2-7; tentative D call: TRBD1 (5 bases). The CDR3 has 14 residues. The V gene lost 5 bases and the J gene lost 0 bases, with 11 bases spanning the gap. Germline V CDR1 and CDR2: SGHAT, FQNNGV. The CDR3, as DNA: TGTGCCAGCAGCCCTGGACAAATCTCCTACGAGCAGTACTTC. Its translation: CASSPGQISYEQYF.

This sequence joins TRBV5-1 and TRBJ2-2; weak D call: TRBD2 (6 bases). V was shortened by 4 bases and J by 4 bases, with 14 bases between the two germline ends. This CDR3 comprises 15 residues. Looked up from germline, CDR1 is SGHRS and CDR2 is YFSETQ. The CDR3 is CASSRLEEGTGELFF. The CDR3 region has the DNA TGCGCCAGCAGCCGACTGGAGGAGGGCACCGGGGAGCTGTTTTTT. The entire variable domain, with the rest obtained from reference TRBV5-1 and TRBJ2-2, is as follows: KAGVTQTPRYLIKTRGQQVTLSCSPISGHRSVSWYQQTPGQGLQFLFEYFSETQRNKGNFPGRFSGRQFSNSRSEMNVSTLELGDSALYLCASSRLEEGTGELFFGEGSRLTVL.

There are a few counts of this clone. The genes are TRBV7-9 and TRBJ1-2; tentative D call: TRBD1 (5 bases). The CDR3 is made up of 16 amino acids. Germline V CDR1 and CDR2: SEHNR, FQNEAQ (reference sequence). The V end was cut by 0 bases, the J end by 6 bases, with 17 bases between. The CDR3 sequence: CASSLAGAQGGDGYTF. In nucleotides, the CDR3 is TGTGCCAGCAGCTTAGCCGGGGCGCAAGGCGGGGATGGCTACACCTTC.

The chain carries TRBV10-3 and TRBJ2-7; the match to TRBD2 covers 9 bases. Trimming at V came to 0 bases and at J to 4 bases, leaving 10 bases not matched to a gene. Germline CDR1 reads ENHRY; CDR2 reads SYGVKD. The CDR3 covers 17 residues. The CDR3 reads CAISESKSGRKVYEQYF. The CDR3 DNA is TGTGCCATCAGTGAGTCAAAAAGCGGGAGGAAGGTTTACGAGCAGTACTTC.

The chain links TRBV10-2 to TRBJ2-5; weak D call: TRBD1 (6 bases). Looked up from germline, CDR1 is WSHSY and CDR2 is SAAADI. The V end was cut by 4 bases, the J end by 8 bases, with 8 bases between. The CDR3 totals 11 residues. Here the CDR3 reads CASSVGTTQYF. CDR3 nucleotides: TGCGCCAGCAGTGTCGGGACAACCCAGTACTTC.

CDR3 sequence (DNA): TGTGCCGCCATTCGGGCAGGGCGGCGAGAGACCCAGTACTTC. Its translation: CAAIRAGRRETQYF. This rearrangement joins TRBV30 to TRBJ2-5, with D maybe TRBD1 (5 bases). Trimming took 8 bases from V and 4 from J, leaving 20 bases between them. CDR1 is GTSNPN and CDR2 is SVGIG in the germline V gene (reference sequence). This CDR3 has 14 amino acids.

The V call is TRBV7-6, the J call TRBJ1-6; D remains unclear. The V end lost 5 bases, the J end lost 10 bases, and 18 bases lay between the germline ends. The germline gives CDR1 SGHVS, CDR2 FNYEAQ. The CDR3 runs to 15 residues. The CDR3 DNA sequence: TGTGCCAGCAGCCCGAGGACGGGAGGTGGGTCACCCCTCCACTTT. It codes for CASSPRTGGGSPLHF.

The chain joins TRBV30 to TRBJ2-7; TRBD1 agrees at 10 bases. V was clipped by 2 bases and J by 3 bases; unmatched bases: 1. The V gene's germline CDR1 is GTSNPN and CDR2 SVGIG (reference sequence). CDR3 length equals 13 residues. As DNA, the CDR3 is TGTGCCTGGAGTCGGGACAGGGGCTACGAGCAGTACTTC. It encodes CAWSRDRGYEQYF. Full variable domain (outside the CDR3, taken from reference TRBV30 and TRBJ2-7): SQTIHQWPATLVQPVGSPLSLECTVEGTSNPNLYWYRQAAGRGLQLLFYSVGIGQISSEVPQNLSASRPQDRQFILSSKKLLLSDSGFYLCAWSRDRGYEQYFGPGTRLTVT.

The chain carries TRBV5-4 and TRBJ1-2; a possible D gene is TRBD1 (5 bases). The CDR3 has 14 amino acids. V was shortened by 5 bases and J by 2 bases, with 13 bases between the two germline ends. Germline V lookup: CDR1 SGHNT, CDR2 YYREEE (reference sequence). Here the CDR3 DNA reads TGTGCCAGCAGTCCTTGGGGCGAAAACTATGGCTACACCTTC. Protein sequence: CASSPWGENYGYTF.

The J gene is TRBJ2-7, the V gene TRBV2; 10 bases are a match to TRBD2. The V segment lost 3 bases and the J segment 7 bases; nucleotides outside the gene matches: 6. Germline CDR1 reads SNHLY; CDR2 reads FYNNEI. This CDR3 has 14 residues. This CDR3 reads CASSEPSGSYEQYF. As DNA, the CDR3 is TGTGCCAGCAGTGAGCCTAGCGGGAGTTATGAGCAGTACTTC.

The rearrangement links TRBV7-6 to TRBJ2-1, with 13 bases that match TRBD2. Germline V lookup: CDR1 SGHVS, CDR2 FNYEAQ. This CDR3 is 16 amino acids long. V shed 5 bases and J 8 bases; nucleotides not matched to a gene: 9. CDR3 sequence: CASSTRTSGSRDEQFF. The CDR3 DNA follows: TGTGCCAGCAGCACGCGGACTAGCGGGAGTAGGGATGAGCAGTTCTTC.

This clone was detected only a few times. Other DNA sequences of this sample code for an identical CDR3. The chain links TRBV6-4 to TRBJ2-3, with D possibly being TRBD2 (5 bases). Looked up from germline, CDR1 is MRHNA and CDR2 is SNTAGT. V was clipped by 2 bases and J by 2 bases, with 8 bases between them. The CDR3 sequence is 14 residues long. CDR3 loop: CASSDGGATDTQYF. The CDR3 bases are TGTGCCAGCAGTGACGGAGGAGCCACAGATACGCAGTATTTT.

The chain recombines TRBV15 with TRBJ2-7; the D gene is possibly TRBD2 (6 bases). V lost 4 bases, J lost 5 bases, and 15 bases lay in between. The germline gives CDR1 LNHNV, CDR2 YYDKDF (reference sequence). The CDR3 covers 14 residues. The CDR3 DNA follows: TGTGCCACCAGCATTAGGGAGGTGGGGCACGAGCAGTACTTC. It yields the protein CATSIREVGHEQYF.

This chain joins TRBV7-9 and TRBJ2-3; D unclear. V shed 4 bases and J shed 0 bases, with 2 bases lying between them. The length of the CDR3 is 12 residues. CDR1 SEHNR and CDR2 FQNEAQ come from the germline V gene (reference sequence). The chain's CDR3 is CASSSSTDTQYF. The CDR3 DNA is TGTGCCAGCAGCTCGAGCACAGATACGCAGTATTTT.